The 29 T cell receptor beta chains given below trace back to one sample, sequenced in a study of metastatic and nonmetastatic thyroid tumors (dated by TCRdb to 2020 to 2021). The library was obtained by PCR. The sample was run on an Illumina HiSeq 4000. TCRdb redid the processing of the public reads, applying fastp at Q25 and MiXCR, and retained in-frame beta chains. The sample table holds over 50,000 clones, of which more than 25% were seen once. The top ten hold more than 15% of the sample. No treatment had been received by any patient before thyroid surgery. Material for sequencing was blood. The receptors stem from a female donor with papillary thyroid cancer or a benign thyroid nodule (not recorded which). Some clones in this sample may be carry-over from other donors' samples.

CDR3 nucleotide sequence: TGCGCCAGCAGGCTTTCAGGGGACACTGAAGCTTTCTTT. Translated, it gives CASRLSGDTEAFF. The chain recombines TRBV10-2 with TRBJ1-1; possibly TRBD1 for D (6 bases). The CDR3 runs 13 residues. Germline CDR1 and CDR2: WSHSY and SAAADI. V was trimmed by 6 bases and J by 3 bases, leaving 11 bases between them.

The V call is TRBV2, the J call TRBJ1-1; 8 positions match TRBD1. With 6 bases clipped from V and 1 base from J, the junction kept 7 bases outside the gene matches. The germline gives CDR1 SNHLY, CDR2 FYNNEI. The CDR3 is 15 residues long. The CDR3 DNA sequence: TGTGCCAGCAGGCCACTACAGGGGGGGAACACTGAAGCTTTCTTT. As protein: CASRPLQGGNTEAFF.

This clone was observed many times. The rearrangement uses TRBV6-6 and TRBJ1-3; tentatively, D is TRBD1 (6 bases). The germline gives CDR1 MNHNY, CDR2 SVGAGI (reference sequence). Trimming took off 0 bases at V and 6 bases at J, with 9 bases between the two ends. The CDR3 length is 14 residues. The CDR3 DNA follows: TGTGCCAGCAGTTACTCACGGGGGGCAAACACCATATATTTT. Its protein product is CASSYSRGANTIYF.

In this sample, this clone turned up a few times. The rearrangement uses TRBV5-1 and TRBJ2-7; the match to TRBD2 covers 12 bases. V trimming: 6 bases; J trimming: 6 bases; junction bases outside the gene matches: 7. The V gene's germline CDR1 is SGHRS and CDR2 YFSETQ. CDR3 length: 14 residues. The CDR3 sequence is CASTLAGGYVEQYF. The CDR3 DNA reads as TGCGCCAGCACGCTAGCGGGGGGGTATGTCGAGCAGTACTTC.

V gene TRBV2 combines with J gene TRBJ1-1; D gene uncertain. Per the germline V gene, CDR1 is SNHLY and CDR2 is FYNNEI. Between the trimmed V and J ends, which lost 8 bases and 3 bases, there was a span of 7 bases. The CDR3 length is 11 residues. The DNA for the CDR3 is TGTGCCAGCGAGGGAGACACTGAAGCTTTCTTT. Translation gives CASEGDTEAFF.

The gene calls are TRBV5-1 and TRBJ1-1; TRBD1 might be the D (5 bases). The CDR3 runs to 12 residues. Germline CDR1 and CDR2: SGHRS and YFSETQ. Trimming removed 4 bases from V and 3 bases from J, with 7 bases in between. This CDR3 is CASSPGDTEAFF. The DNA for the CDR3 is TGCGCCAGCAGCCCGGGGGACACTGAAGCTTTCTTT.

The chain recombines TRBV6-2 or TRBV6-3 with TRBJ2-7; 8 bases match TRBD2. Germline V gene data show CDR1 as MNHEY and CDR2 as SVGEGT. This CDR3 contains 13 residues. J was trimmed by 7 bases and V by 2 bases; bases with no gene match: 4. In DNA form, the CDR3 reads TGTGCCAGCAGTTACGCGGGAGGCAGAGAGCAGTACTTC. It specifies CASSYAGGREQYF.

This clone was detected a few times. The chain employs TRBV28 and TRBJ1-2; TRBD1 might be the D (5 bases). CDR3 length equals 14 residues. Trimming stripped 8 bases from V and 3 bases from J, with 16 bases between. Germline values: CDR1 MDHEN, CDR2 SYDVKM. The CDR3 here is CASGQGWVDYGYTF. As DNA, the CDR3 is TGTGCCAGCGGACAAGGGTGGGTCGACTATGGCTACACCTTC.

This chain joins TRBV19 and TRBJ2-7, with D possibly being TRBD1 (6 bases). The V end was cut by 3 bases, the J end by 2 bases, with 8 bases between. This CDR3 contains 13 residues. CDR1 is LNHDA and CDR2 is SQIVND in the germline V gene (reference sequence). The chain's CDR3 is CASSIRTAYEQYF. In DNA form, the CDR3 reads TGTGCCAGTAGTATTCGGACAGCCTACGAGCAGTACTTC.

This clone was seen only a few times. J is TRBJ2-3 and V is TRBV6-5; 10 nucleotides align to TRBD2. This CDR3 region has 17 residues. The V segment lost 0 bases and the J segment 5 bases; nucleotides outside the gene matches: 8. CDR1 is MNHEY, CDR2 SVGAGI, per germline. The CDR3 loop is CASSYSSRAGGLDTQYF. CDR3 nucleotides: TGTGCCAGCAGTTACTCGTCCCGAGCGGGAGGGCTAGATACGCAGTATTTT.

This clone was seen a handful of times. This chain links TRBV28 with TRBJ2-1, with 7 bases matching TRBD2. V was pared by 6 bases and J by 6 bases, with 14 bases of the junction left unmatched. Germline V gives CDR1 MDHEN, CDR2 SYDVKM. This CDR3 is built from 16 residues. The CDR3 protein is CASRAHRGLPSNEQFF. The CDR3 DNA follows: TGTGCCAGCAGGGCCCATAGGGGACTACCTTCCAATGAGCAGTTCTTC.

This clone was seen a few times. The V gene is TRBV25-1, the J gene TRBJ2-2; 10 bases agree with TRBD2. After removal of 7 bases from V and 5 bases from J, the junction contained 10 bases not matched to a gene. CDR1 and CDR2 (germline): MGHDK, SYGVNS. The CDR3 spans 16 residues. In DNA form, the CDR3 reads TGTGCCAGCACTGACCTAGCGGGAGTAGGGACCGGGGAGCTGTTTTTT. Protein: CASTDLAGVGTGELFF.

The chain couples TRBV7-8 to TRBJ1-5; 7 bases line up with TRBD1. CDR1 is SGHVS and CDR2 is FQNEAQ in the germline V gene. Germline trimming cut 6 bases from V and 6 bases from J; bases unmatched to any gene: 11. This CDR3 has 15 residues. The CDR3 spells CASRLTRQGGQPQHF. CDR3 nucleotide sequence: TGTGCCAGCAGACTGACCAGACAGGGAGGTCAGCCCCAGCATTTT.

This chain uses TRBV2 with TRBJ2-2; 7 bases agree with TRBD1. The CDR3 sequence is 14 residues long. V was clipped by 7 bases and J by 3 bases; unmatched bases: 5. Looked up from germline, CDR1 is SNHLY and CDR2 is FYNNEI. CDR3 sequence reads: CASNRDRYTGELFF. CDR3 bases: TGTGCCAGCAATAGGGACAGATACACCGGGGAGCTGTTTTTT.

Only a few counts were recorded for this clone. The V gene is TRBV27, the J gene TRBJ2-7; weak D call: TRBD1 (5 bases). The CDR3 consists of 14 residues. Per the germline V gene, CDR1 is MNHEY and CDR2 is SMNVEV (reference sequence). V shed 6 bases and J shed 0 bases, with 12 bases lying between them. In nucleotides, the CDR3 is TGTGCCAGCAGGGTGACAGTTCACTCCTACGAGCAGTACTTC. Its protein is CASRVTVHSYEQYF.

The chain recombines TRBV30 with TRBJ1-2; D perhaps matches TRBD1 (6 bases). CDR3 length equals 15 residues. Germline CDR1 and CDR2: GTSNPN and SVGIG (reference sequence). V lost 2 bases and J lost 5, with 18 bases in between. As DNA, the CDR3 is TGTGCCTGGAGTCCCCTGGTACAGGGCGGATATGGCTACACCTTC. It encodes CAWSPLVQGGYGYTF. Complete variable domain (other parts from reference TRBV30 and TRBJ1-2): SQTIHQWPATLVQPVGSPLSLECTVEGTSNPNLYWYRQAAGRGLQLLFYSVGIGQISSEVPQNLSASRPQDRQFILSSKKLLLSDSGFYLCAWSPLVQGGYGYTFGSGTRLTVV.

The chain links TRBV13 to TRBJ1-6; 9 bases agree with TRBD1. The V gene's germline CDR1 is PRHDT and CDR2 FYEKMQ (reference sequence). CDR3 size: 16 residues. V was clipped by 4 bases and J by 7 bases; unmatched bases: 8. The CDR3: CASSSRQQGANSPLHF. CDR3 nucleotide sequence: TGTGCCAGCAGCTCCCGCCAACAGGGGGCGAATTCACCCCTCCACTTT.

This clone was counted a few times. The chain uses TRBV28 and TRBJ2-3; 13 bases match TRBD2. Losses at the gene ends were 6 bases for V and 9 bases for J; bases not matched to a gene: 12. The germline V gene has CDR1 MDHEN and CDR2 SYDVKM. This CDR3 is built from 16 residues. CDR3 bases: TGTGCCAGCAGCCAAACTAGCGGGAGGGCCCGAGGGACGCAGTATTTT. It translates to CASSQTSGRARGTQYF.

This clone was counted at least ten times. The V and J genes are TRBV4-1 and TRBJ1-3; unclear D gene. CDR3 size: 17 residues. Germline V gives CDR1 MGHRA, CDR2 YSYEKL. V was cut by 6 bases and J by 0 bases, with 18 bases left in between. This CDR3 is CASRPLDLIFSGNTIYF. As DNA, the CDR3 is TGCGCCAGCAGACCCCTGGACCTAATTTTCTCTGGAAACACCATATATTTT.

V usage is TRBV7-2 and J usage is TRBJ2-2, with no clear D. V lost 5 bases and J lost 3, with 10 bases in between. The germline V gene has CDR1 SGHTA and CDR2 FQGNSA. The CDR3 covers 14 residues. This CDR3 is CASSTDGYTGELFF. CDR3 nucleotides: TGTGCCAGCAGCACCGACGGATACACCGGGGAGCTGTTTTTT.

V is TRBV30 and J is TRBJ2-1, with a possible D match to TRBD2 (6 bases). CDR3 length equals 13 residues. From germline, CDR1 is GTSNPN and CDR2 SVGIG (reference sequence). The V gene lost 2 bases and the J gene lost 6 bases, with 11 bases spanning the gap. CDR3 amino acids: CAWSPGVPNEQFF. The CDR3 nucleotides are TGTGCCTGGAGTCCGGGAGTCCCCAATGAGCAGTTCTTC.

Only a few counts were recorded for this clone. The chain combines TRBV5-1 with TRBJ2-7; 10 bases line up with TRBD2. This CDR3 has 14 amino acids. The junction had 4 bases not matched to a gene; V was cut back by 2 bases and J by 5 bases. The germline V gene encodes CDR1 SGHRS and CDR2 YFSETQ. Here the CDR3 DNA reads TGCGCCAGCAGCTTTACTAGCGGGATCAACGAGCAGTACTTC. It is translated as CASSFTSGINEQYF.

The V gene is TRBV7-8, the J gene TRBJ2-7, with no clear D. Between the trimmed V and J ends, which lost 5 bases and 5 bases, there was a span of 10 bases. Germline CDR1 and CDR2: SGHVS and FQNEAQ. CDR3 length: 12 residues. The CDR3 sequence: CASSHGRDEQYF. The CDR3 DNA reads TGTGCCAGCAGCCATGGACGGGACGAGCAGTACTTC.

In this sample, this clone turned up many times. The chain is built from TRBV20-1 and TRBJ1-1; possible D gene TRBD1, 6 bases. Germline V gives CDR1 DFQATT, CDR2 SNEGSKA (reference sequence). V lost 5 bases and J 8 bases, leaving 12 bases between the germline ends. The CDR3 length is 11 residues. The CDR3 coding sequence is TGCAGTGCTGGGGACACCTCAGAAGCTTTCTTT. The encoded protein is CSAGDTSEAFF.

This clone was counted only a few times. The chain is built from TRBV10-3 and TRBJ1-5; TRBD1 aligns across 7 bases. Germline V CDR1 and CDR2: ENHRY, SYGVKD. The V and J ends lost 0 bases and 0 bases, in that order; junction bases with no gene match: 14. This CDR3 comprises 20 residues. The CDR3 region has the DNA TGTGCCATCAGTGAGTCAAACAGGGGACAGACTGTTTATAGCAATCAGCCCCAGCATTTT. Its protein is CAISESNRGQTVYSNQPQHF.

The V call is TRBV24-1, the J call TRBJ2-3, with D hard to call. From germline, CDR1 is KGHDR and CDR2 SFDVKD. The CDR3 has 14 residues. Trimming took off 7 bases at V and 1 base at J, with 11 bases between the two ends. CDR3 DNA: TGTGCCACCAGCACCCCCGGTGGCACAGATACGCAGTATTTT. Translation gives CATSTPGGTDTQYF.

A few counts support this clone. This chain links TRBV6-4 with TRBJ1-2, with 7 positions matching TRBD1. This CDR3 is built from 15 residues. CDR1 and CDR2 (germline): MRHNA, SNTAGT. Unmatched junction bases numbered 13, after V lost 5 bases and J lost 7 bases. CDR3 DNA: TGTGCCAGCAGTCCAAGGGCCAGGGGGAACGGTGGCTACACCTTC. Protein product: CASSPRARGNGGYTF.

V usage is TRBV12-3 or TRBV12-4 and J usage is TRBJ1-1, with D perhaps TRBD1 (6 bases). The CDR3 contains 12 residues. Between the trimmed V and J ends, which lost 10 bases and 10 bases, there was a span of 19 bases. CDR3 bases: TGTGCCAACAACCAACAGGGACTGGGAGCTTTCTTT. Protein product: CANNQQGLGAFF.

This clone was seen repeatedly, ten times or more. The chain joins TRBV5-6 to TRBJ2-6; the D is unclear. The V gene's germline CDR1 is SGHDT and CDR2 YYEEEE. Trimming left V 5 bases short and J 0 bases short, with 3 bases between. CDR3 length equals 13 residues. CDR3 residues: CASRVSGANVLTF. The CDR3 DNA follows: TGTGCCAGCAGGGTCTCTGGGGCCAACGTCCTGACTTTC.